These 12 T cell receptor beta chains came from one sample sequenced in a study of long-term antiretroviral therapy in people with HIV. At survey level, the immunoSEQ assay was run in its v3.0 version. The data were produced by immunoSEQ multiplex PCR, yet TCRdb's version contains in-frame clones alone and is incomplete. The table lists roughly 28,000 clones, more than 70% of them singletons, with 7.5% to 10% in the top ten. This specimen consisted of unsorted PBMCs, obtained 1.5 years before starting antiretroviral therapy. These receptors were collected from a man in his late teens or twenties with HIV.

The V and J genes are TRBV10-3 and TRBJ2-7, with 9 bases that match TRBD1. From germline, CDR1 is ENHRY and CDR2 SYGVKD. V shed 4 bases and J 3 bases; nucleotides not matched to a gene: 7. There are 15 residues in the CDR3. DNA of the CDR3: TGTGCCATCAGTGGCCGGACAGGGGATCTCTACGAGCAGTACTTC. Protein sequence: CAISGRTGDLYEQYF.

This rearrangement joins TRBV5-6 to TRBJ1-1; D perhaps matches TRBD1 (5 bases). V lost 8 bases, J lost 6 bases, and 20 bases lay in between. CDR1 and CDR2 (germline): SGHDT, YYEEEE. The CDR3 is 14 amino acids. The CDR3 region is CASAKFQGLAEAFF. CDR3 nucleotide sequence: TGTGCCAGTGCAAAATTTCAGGGTTTGGCTGAAGCTTTCTTT.

V usage is TRBV27 and J usage is TRBJ2-1; perhaps TRBD2 as D (6 bases). Trimming took 6 bases from V and 4 from J, leaving 16 bases between them. This CDR3 has 15 residues. Germline CDR1 is MNHEY and CDR2 is SMNVEV (reference sequence). CDR3 DNA: TGTGCCAGCAGCGTCCGGAGGGCCAGTTACAATGAGCAGTTCTTC. Residues: CASSVRRASYNEQFF.

The V gene is TRBV4-1, the J gene TRBJ2-7; TRBD1 might be the D (6 bases). The CDR3 sequence is 15 residues long. The germline V gene encodes CDR1 MGHRA and CDR2 YSYEKL. Trimming shortened V by 3 bases and J by 2 bases, and 14 bases separated the two germline ends. The CDR3 here is CASSQYYGTTYEQYF. The CDR3 bases are TGCGCCAGCAGCCAGTATTACGGGACAACCTACGAGCAGTACTTC.

The chain is built from TRBV11-3 and TRBJ2-6; D is perhaps TRBD1 or TRBD2 (7 bases each). V was shortened by 5 bases and J by 11 bases, with 13 bases between the two germline ends. The CDR3 is 13 residues long. Per germline, CDR1 SGHNT and CDR2 YENEEA. CDR3 loop: CASSIQGRDVLTF. DNA for the CDR3: TGTGCCAGCAGCATACAGGGGAGGGACGTCCTGACTTTC. Variable domain in full (rest from reference TRBV11-3 and TRBJ2-6): EAGVVQSPRYKIIEKKQPVAFWCNPISGHNTLYWYLQNLGQGPELLIRYENEEAVDDSQLPKDRFSAERLKGVDSTLKIQPAELGDSAVYLCASSIQGRDVLTFGAGSRLTVL.

This chain links TRBV5-1 with TRBJ2-6; D is tentatively TRBD1 or TRBD2 (6 bases each). With 2 bases removed from V and 0 bases from J, the gap between germline ends came to 12 bases. This CDR3 is built from 17 residues. Germline CDR1 and CDR2: SGHRS and YFSETQ. The DNA of the CDR3 is TGCGCCAGCAGCTTCAGGGGAGGAGACTCTGGGGCCAACGTCCTGACTTTC. This translates into CASSFRGGDSGANVLTF.

This rearrangement joins TRBV30 to TRBJ1-5; no clear D gene. CDR3 length equals 13 residues. The V gene lost 1 base and the J gene lost 3 bases, with 7 bases spanning the gap. The germline V gene has CDR1 GTSNPN and CDR2 SVGIG (reference sequence). The CDR3 DNA is TGTGCCTGGAGTGGAAGGATCAATCAGCCCCAGCATTTT. This sequence encodes CAWSGRINQPQHF.

This rearrangement joins TRBV5-4 to TRBJ2-7, with 8 bases matching TRBD1. Germline trimming cut 0 bases from V and 6 bases from J; bases unmatched to any gene: 11. The CDR3 is made up of 16 amino acids. Germline V gene sequence: CDR1 SGHNT, CDR2 YYREEE (reference sequence). The CDR3 DNA reads TGTGCCAGCAGCTTGGGATTCAGGGGGCTCTTGGCCGAGCAGTACTTC. This sequence encodes CASSLGFRGLLAEQYF.

The chain has TRBV7-9 and TRBJ1-2; maybe TRBD1 (6 bases). Germline V gene lookup returns CDR1 SEHNR and CDR2 FQNEAQ (reference sequence). The V and J ends lost 1 base and 6 bases respectively, with 12 bases between them. The CDR3 is made up of 14 amino acids. The DNA of the CDR3 is TGTGCCAGCAGCTTAGAGGGGGGGGGTCATGGCTACACCTTC. Translation: CASSLEGGGHGYTF.

This clone has a single count. The chain combines TRBV29-1 with TRBJ1-1; D might be TRBD1 (5 bases). Germline-derived CDR1 and CDR2 are SQVTM and ANQGSEA. This CDR3 is built from 12 residues. V was clipped by 2 bases and J by 7 bases, with 11 bases between them. The CDR3 sequence: CSVERQRVEAFF. CDR3 bases: TGCAGCGTTGAAAGACAGAGGGTTGAAGCTTTCTTT.

The chain couples TRBV11-2 to TRBJ1-4; no firm D call. CDR3 length equals 14 residues. From germline, CDR1 is SGHAT and CDR2 FQNNGV. The ends were cut back, 1 base at V and 4 bases at J, with 7 bases in the middle. The chain's CDR3 is CASSLVPSNEKLFF. The DNA of the CDR3 is TGTGCCAGCAGCTTAGTCCCCAGTAATGAAAAACTGTTTTTT. The full variable domain, with the rest looked up from reference TRBV11-2 and TRBJ1-4, is EAGVAQSPRYKIIEKRQSVAFWCNPISGHATLYWYQQILGQGPKLLIQFQNNGVVDDSQLPKDRFSAERLKGVDSTLKIQPAKLEDSAVYLCASSLVPSNEKLFFGSGTQLSVL.

Only one count was recorded for this clone. This rearrangement joins TRBV5-1 to TRBJ2-1; TRBD2 matches 7 bases. Per germline, CDR1 SGHRS and CDR2 YFSETQ. CDR3 length: 13 residues. V shed 7 bases, J shed 9 bases, and the junction held 10 bases outside the gene matches. Written as DNA, the CDR3 is TGCGCCAGCTCCGCGGGAGCGAGTAGTGAGCAGTTCTTC. Residues: CASSAGASSEQFF.